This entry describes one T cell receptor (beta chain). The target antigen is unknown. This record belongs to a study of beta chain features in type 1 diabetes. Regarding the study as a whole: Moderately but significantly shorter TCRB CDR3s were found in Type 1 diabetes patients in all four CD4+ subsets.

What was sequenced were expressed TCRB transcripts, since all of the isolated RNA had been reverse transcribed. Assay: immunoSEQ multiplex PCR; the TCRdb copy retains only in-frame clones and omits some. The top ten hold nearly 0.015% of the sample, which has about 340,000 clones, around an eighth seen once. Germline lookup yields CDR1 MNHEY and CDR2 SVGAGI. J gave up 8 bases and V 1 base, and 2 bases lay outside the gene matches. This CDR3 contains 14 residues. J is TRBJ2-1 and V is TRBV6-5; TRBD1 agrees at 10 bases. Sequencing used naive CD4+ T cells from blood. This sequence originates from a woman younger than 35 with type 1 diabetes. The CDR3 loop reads CASSYWGQGYEQFF. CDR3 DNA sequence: TGTGCCAGCAGTTACTGGGGACAGGGGTATGAGCAGTTCTTC.